This TCR beta chain was found in a study of tumor-infiltrating lymphocytes in localized non-small cell lung cancer. The CDR3 is 12 residues long. With 6 bases clipped from V and 3 bases from J, the junction kept 0 bases outside the gene matches. Germline CDR1 SNHLY, CDR2 FYNNEI. Measured with immunoSEQ multiplex PCR; TCRdb has only the in-frame clones, and not every one. The sample contains some 15,000 clones, 73% of which appear only once. The rearrangement links TRBV2 to TRBJ2-7, with 9 bases identical to TRBD1. The clonotype originates from a human donor with non-small cell lung cancer. The sample consisted of lung tumor tissue. The CDR3 region is CASRDRGYEQYF. For the CDR3, the DNA is TGTGCCAGCAGGGACAGGGGCTACGAGCAGTACTTC.